Listed here are 4 T cell receptor beta chains from one sample, sequenced in a study of blood T cells in healthy people across ages (dated by TCRdb to the mid-2010s). Libraries were constructed by 5' RACE. A second PCR of about 7 to 12 cycles was performed with a sample-barcoded 5' primer and a J-beta primer mix. TCRdb ran its own pipeline on the public reads, namely fastp trimming at Q25 and MiXCR clone calling, and kept in-frame beta chains. Here each entry gathers all rows of one CDR3 protein and keeps the most common genes and DNA. This sample is represented by around 1,800,000 distinct CDR3 sequences; roughly 43% of them were singletons. The ten top clones hold about 23% of the sample. Material for sequencing was blood. The receptors come from a human donor in good health.

The chain recombines TRBV29-1 with TRBJ2-7; 8 bases map to TRBD1. The CDR3 has 14 residues. After removal of 2 bases from V and 5 bases from J, the junction contained 8 bases not matched to a gene. The germline gives CDR1 SQVTM, CDR2 ANQGSEA. CDR3 nucleotide sequence: TGCAGCGTTGAAACGGGAGACAGGGGCCACGAGCAGTACTTC. It encodes CSVETGDRGHEQYF.

This clonotype was detected only once. The genes are TRBV28 and TRBJ1-1; possible D gene TRBD1, 5 bases. The length of the CDR3 is 13 residues. Per the germline V gene, CDR1 is MDHEN and CDR2 is SYDVKM. Trimming left V 8 bases short and J 6 bases short, with 16 bases between. CDR3 bases: TGTGCCAGCCAGGATAGGGGCCGGGCTGAAGCTTTCTTT. Protein product: CASQDRGRAEAFF. The full variable domain, with the rest looked up from reference TRBV28 and TRBJ1-1, is DVKVTQSSRYLVKRTGEKVFLECVQDMDHENMFWYRQDPGLGLRLIYFSYDVKMKEKGDIPEGYSVSREKKERFSLILESASTNQTSMYLCASQDRGRAEAFFGQGTRLTVV.

This clonotype was recorded a few times. The rearrangement links TRBV20-1 to TRBJ2-5; 11 positions agree with TRBD1. The germline V gene encodes CDR1 DFQATT and CDR2 SNEGSKA (reference sequence). CDR3 length: 15 amino acids. V lost 4 bases and J lost 4; bases outside the gene matches: 8. This CDR3 is CSATHGQGAGETQYF. The CDR3 nucleotides are TGCAGTGCTACCCATGGACAGGGGGCGGGAGAGACCCAGTACTTC.

This clonotype appeared a few times. The chain recombines TRBV6-5 with TRBJ2-3, with TRBD1 matching 9 bases. The CDR3 loop spans 16 amino acids. V shed 6 bases, J shed 2 bases, and the junction held 9 bases outside the gene matches. Germline CDR1 reads MNHEY; CDR2 reads SVGAGI. The DNA for the CDR3 is TGTGCCAGCAGGGGAGGACAGGGGTGGGTCACAGATACGCAGTATTTT. This codes for CASRGGQGWVTDTQYF.